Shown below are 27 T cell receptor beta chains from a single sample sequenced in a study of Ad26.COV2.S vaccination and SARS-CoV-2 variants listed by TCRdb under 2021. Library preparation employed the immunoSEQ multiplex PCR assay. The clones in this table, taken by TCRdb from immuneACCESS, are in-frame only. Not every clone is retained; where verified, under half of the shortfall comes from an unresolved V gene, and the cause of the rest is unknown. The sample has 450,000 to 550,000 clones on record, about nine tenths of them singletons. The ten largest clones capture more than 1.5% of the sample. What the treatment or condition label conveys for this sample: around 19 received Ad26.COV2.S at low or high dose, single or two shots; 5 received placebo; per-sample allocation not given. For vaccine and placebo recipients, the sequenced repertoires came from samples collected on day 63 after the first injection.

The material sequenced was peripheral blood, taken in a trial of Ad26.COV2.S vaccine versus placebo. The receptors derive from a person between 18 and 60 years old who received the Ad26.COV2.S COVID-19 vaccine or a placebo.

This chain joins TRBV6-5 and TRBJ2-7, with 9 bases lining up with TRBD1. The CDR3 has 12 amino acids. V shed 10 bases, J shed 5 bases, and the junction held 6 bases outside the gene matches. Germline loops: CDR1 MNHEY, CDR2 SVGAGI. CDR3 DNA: TGTGCCACCGAGGACAGGGGCAACGAGCAGTACTTC. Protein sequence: CATEDRGNEQYF.

DNA for the CDR3: TGTGCCAGCAGTTTCCGTCGGGGCGCCCCTAACTATGGCTACACCTTC. Protein: CASSFRRGAPNYGYTF. The V call is TRBV27, the J call TRBJ1-2, with D perhaps matching TRBD1 (5 bases). The CDR3 runs to 16 residues. Trimming cost V 3 bases and J 0 bases, with 14 bases left between them. The germline V gene encodes CDR1 MNHEY and CDR2 SMNVEV (reference sequence).

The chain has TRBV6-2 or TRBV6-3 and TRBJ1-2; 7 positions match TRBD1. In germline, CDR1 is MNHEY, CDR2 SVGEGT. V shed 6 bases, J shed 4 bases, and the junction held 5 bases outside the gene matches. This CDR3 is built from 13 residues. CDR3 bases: TGTGCCAGCAGCCGACAGGGCTCCTATGGCTACACCTTC. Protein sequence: CASSRQGSYGYTF.

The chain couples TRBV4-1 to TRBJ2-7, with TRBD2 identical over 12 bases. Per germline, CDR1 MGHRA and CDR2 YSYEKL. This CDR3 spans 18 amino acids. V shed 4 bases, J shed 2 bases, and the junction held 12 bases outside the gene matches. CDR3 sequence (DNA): TGCGCCAGCAGCCCCAAACACCCTTGGACTAGCGGGACCTACGAGCAGTACTTC. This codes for CASSPKHPWTSGTYEQYF.

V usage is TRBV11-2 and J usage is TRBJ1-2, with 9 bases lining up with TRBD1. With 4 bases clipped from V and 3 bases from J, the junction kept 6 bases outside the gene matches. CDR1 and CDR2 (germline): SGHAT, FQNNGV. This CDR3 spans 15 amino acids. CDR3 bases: TGTGCCAGCAGCTCCCGGGACAGGGCGGACTATGGCTACACCTTC. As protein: CASSSRDRADYGYTF.

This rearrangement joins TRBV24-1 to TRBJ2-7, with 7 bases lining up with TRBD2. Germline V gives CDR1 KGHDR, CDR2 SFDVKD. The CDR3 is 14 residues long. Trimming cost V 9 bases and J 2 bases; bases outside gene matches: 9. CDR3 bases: TGTGCCACCGCCGCGACTAGCTTCCCCTACGAGCAGTACTTC. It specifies CATAATSFPYEQYF.

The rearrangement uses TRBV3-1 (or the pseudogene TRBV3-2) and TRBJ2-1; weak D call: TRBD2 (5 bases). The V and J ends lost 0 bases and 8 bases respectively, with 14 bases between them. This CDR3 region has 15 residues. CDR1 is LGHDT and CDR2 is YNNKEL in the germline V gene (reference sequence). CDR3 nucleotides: TGTGCCAGCAGCCAAGATCTTTCGGGGTTCGATGAGCAGTTCTTC. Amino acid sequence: CASSQDLSGFDEQFF.

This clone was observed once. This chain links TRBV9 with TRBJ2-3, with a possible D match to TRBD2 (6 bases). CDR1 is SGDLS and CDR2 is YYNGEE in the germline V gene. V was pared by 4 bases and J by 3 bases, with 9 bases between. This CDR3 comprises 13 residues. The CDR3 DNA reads TGTGCCAGCAGCTTCGGAGGGACAGATACGCAGTATTTT. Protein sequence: CASSFGGTDTQYF.

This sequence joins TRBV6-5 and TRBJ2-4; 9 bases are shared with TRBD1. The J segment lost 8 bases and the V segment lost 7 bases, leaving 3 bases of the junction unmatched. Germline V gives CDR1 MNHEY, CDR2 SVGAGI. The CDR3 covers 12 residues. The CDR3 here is CASMRQGDIQYF. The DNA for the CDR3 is TGTGCCAGCATGAGACAGGGGGACATTCAGTACTTC.

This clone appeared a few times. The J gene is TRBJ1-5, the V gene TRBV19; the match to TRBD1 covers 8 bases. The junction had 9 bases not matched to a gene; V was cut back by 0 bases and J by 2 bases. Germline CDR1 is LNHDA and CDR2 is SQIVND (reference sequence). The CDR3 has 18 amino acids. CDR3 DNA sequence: TGTGCCAGTAGTATAGATCGGACAGGGAGAGGAGGCAATCAGCCCCAGCATTTT. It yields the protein CASSIDRTGRGGNQPQHF.

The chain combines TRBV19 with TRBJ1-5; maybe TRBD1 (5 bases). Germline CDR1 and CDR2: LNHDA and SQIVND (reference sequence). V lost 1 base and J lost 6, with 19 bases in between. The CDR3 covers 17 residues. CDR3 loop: CASSIGRQFSFRQPQHF. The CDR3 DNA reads TGTGCCAGTAGTATAGGGAGACAGTTTTCCTTCCGTCAGCCCCAGCATTTT.

The CDR3 bases are TGTGCCAGTAGTCCCCTCCCGGGACCAAGCAACTACGAGCAGTACTTC. Its translation: CASSPLPGPSNYEQYF. The rearrangement joins TRBV19 to TRBJ2-7; D assignment may be TRBD1 or TRBD2 (5 bases each). Germline CDR1 is LNHDA and CDR2 is SQIVND (reference sequence). CDR3 length: 16 residues. V lost 5 bases and J 3 bases, leaving 20 bases between the germline ends. Combining the CDR3 with reference TRBV19 and TRBJ2-7 gives the whole variable domain DGGITQSPKYLFRKEGQNVTLSCEQNLNHDAMYWYRQDPGQGLRLIYYSQIVNDFQKGDIAEGYSVSREKKESFPLTVTSAQKNPTAFYLCASSPLPGPSNYEQYFGPGTRLTVT.

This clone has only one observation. The CDR3, as DNA: TGTGCCAGCAGTTACTACGGGGGGCTGAATTCACCCCTCCACTTT. This gives the protein CASSYYGGLNSPLHF. The V and J genes are TRBV6-5 and TRBJ1-6; D might be TRBD1 (6 bases). CDR1 is MNHEY, CDR2 SVGAGI, per germline. Between the trimmed V and J ends, which lost 1 base and 7 bases, there was a span of 11 bases. This CDR3 contains 15 residues.

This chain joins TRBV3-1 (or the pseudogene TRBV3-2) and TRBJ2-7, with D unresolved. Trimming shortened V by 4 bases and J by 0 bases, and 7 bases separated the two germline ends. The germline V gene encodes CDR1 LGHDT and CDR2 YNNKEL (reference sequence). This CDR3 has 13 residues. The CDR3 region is CASSLRSSYEQYF. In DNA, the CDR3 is TGTGCCAGCAGCCTAAGGTCCTCCTACGAGCAGTACTTC.

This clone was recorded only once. The CDR3 loop reads CASSPRTQATNEKLFF. DNA of the CDR3: TGTGCCAGCTCACCACGTACCCAGGCAACTAATGAAAAACTGTTTTTT. V usage is TRBV18 and J usage is TRBJ1-4; no definite D call. CDR1 is KGHSH and CDR2 is LQKENI in the germline V gene. The CDR3 length is 16 residues. Trimming left V 1 base short and J 0 bases short, with 9 bases between. Looking up the rest from reference TRBV18 and TRBJ1-4 gives the full variable domain: NAGVMQNPRHLVRRRGQEARLRCSPMKGHSHVYWYRQLPEEGLKFMVYLQKENIIDESGMPKERFSAEFPKEGPSILRIQQVVRGDSAAYFCASSPRTQATNEKLFFGSGTQLSVL.

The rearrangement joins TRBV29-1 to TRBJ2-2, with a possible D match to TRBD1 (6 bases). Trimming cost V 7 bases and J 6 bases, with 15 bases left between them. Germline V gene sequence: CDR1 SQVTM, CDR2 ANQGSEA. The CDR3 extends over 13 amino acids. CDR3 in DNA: TGCAGCGCACTACCTCGGACAGCCGGGGAGCTGTTTTTT. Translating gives CSALPRTAGELFF.

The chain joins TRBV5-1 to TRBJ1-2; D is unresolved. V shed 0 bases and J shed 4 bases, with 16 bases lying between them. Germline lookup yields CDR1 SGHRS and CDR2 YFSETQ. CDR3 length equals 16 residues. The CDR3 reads CASSLAVEGQSYGYTF. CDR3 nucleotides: TGCGCCAGCAGCTTGGCCGTGGAAGGGCAAAGCTATGGCTACACCTTC.

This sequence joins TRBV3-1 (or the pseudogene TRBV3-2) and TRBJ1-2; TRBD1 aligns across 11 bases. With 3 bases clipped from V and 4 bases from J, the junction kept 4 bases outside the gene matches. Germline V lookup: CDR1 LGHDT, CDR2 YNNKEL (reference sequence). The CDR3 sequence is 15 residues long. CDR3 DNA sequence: TGTGCCAGCAGCCATCTAGGACAGGGGGCCTATGGCTACACCTTC. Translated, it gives CASSHLGQGAYGYTF.

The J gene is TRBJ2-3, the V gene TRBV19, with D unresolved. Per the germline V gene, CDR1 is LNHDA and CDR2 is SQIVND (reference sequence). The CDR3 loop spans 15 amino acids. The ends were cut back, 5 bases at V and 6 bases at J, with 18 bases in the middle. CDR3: CASSLRAITGDTQYF. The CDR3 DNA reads TGTGCCAGTAGTCTCCGGGCCATAACCGGGGATACGCAGTATTTT.

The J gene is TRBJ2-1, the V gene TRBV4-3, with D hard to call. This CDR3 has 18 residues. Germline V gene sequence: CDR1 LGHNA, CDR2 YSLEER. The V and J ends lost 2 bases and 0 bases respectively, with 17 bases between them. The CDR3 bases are TGCGCCAGCAGCCAACTCCCCCCGAGTTTAGGCTCCTACAATGAGCAGTTCTTC. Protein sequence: CASSQLPPSLGSYNEQFF.

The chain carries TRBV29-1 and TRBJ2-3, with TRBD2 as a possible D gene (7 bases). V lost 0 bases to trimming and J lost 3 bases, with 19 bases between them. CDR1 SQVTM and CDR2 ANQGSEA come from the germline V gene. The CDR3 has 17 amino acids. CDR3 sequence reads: CSVEDVAGEGGTDTQYF. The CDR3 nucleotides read TGCAGCGTTGAAGATGTTGCAGGGGAGGGGGGGACAGATACGCAGTATTTT.

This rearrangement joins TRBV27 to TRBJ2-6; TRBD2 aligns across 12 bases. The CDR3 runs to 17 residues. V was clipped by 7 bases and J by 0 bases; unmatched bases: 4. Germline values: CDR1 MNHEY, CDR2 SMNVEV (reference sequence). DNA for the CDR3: TGTGCCAGCAAAGCGACTAGCGGGGGCTCTGGGGCCAACGTCCTGACTTTC. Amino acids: CASKATSGGSGANVLTF.

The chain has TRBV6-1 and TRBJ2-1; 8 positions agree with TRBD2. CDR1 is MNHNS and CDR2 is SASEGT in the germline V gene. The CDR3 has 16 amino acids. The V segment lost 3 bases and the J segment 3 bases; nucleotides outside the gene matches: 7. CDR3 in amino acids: CASSDASRGGYNEQFF. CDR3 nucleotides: TGTGCCAGCAGTGATGCCTCTCGGGGGGGCTACAATGAGCAGTTCTTC.

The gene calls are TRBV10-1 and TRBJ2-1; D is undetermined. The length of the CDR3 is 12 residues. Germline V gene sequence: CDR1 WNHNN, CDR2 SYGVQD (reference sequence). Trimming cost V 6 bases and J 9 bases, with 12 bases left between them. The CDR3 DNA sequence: TGCGCCAGCAGAATAATGGTGAGTGAGCAGTTCTTC. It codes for CASRIMVSEQFF.

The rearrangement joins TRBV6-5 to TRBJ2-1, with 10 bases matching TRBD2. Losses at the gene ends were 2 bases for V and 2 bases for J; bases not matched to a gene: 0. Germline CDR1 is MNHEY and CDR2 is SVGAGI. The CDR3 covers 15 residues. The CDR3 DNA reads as TGTGCCAGCAGTTACACTAGCGGGACCTACAATGAGCAGTTCTTC. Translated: CASSYTSGTYNEQFF.

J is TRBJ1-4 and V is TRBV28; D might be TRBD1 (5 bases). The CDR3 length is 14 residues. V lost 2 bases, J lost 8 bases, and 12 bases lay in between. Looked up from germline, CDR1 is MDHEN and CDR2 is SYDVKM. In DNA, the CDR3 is TGTGCCAGCAGTTTAGGGCAGGGCCGGGAAAAACTGTTTTTT. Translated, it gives CASSLGQGREKLFF.

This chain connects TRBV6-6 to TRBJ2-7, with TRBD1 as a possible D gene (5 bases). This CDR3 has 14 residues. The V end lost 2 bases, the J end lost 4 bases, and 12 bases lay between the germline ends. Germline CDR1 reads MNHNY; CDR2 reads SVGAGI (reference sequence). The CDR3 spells CASSYAQGSYEQYF. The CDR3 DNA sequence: TGTGCCAGCAGTTACGCCCAGGGTAGTTACGAGCAGTACTTC.